This TCR beta chain was recorded in a study of cytotoxic CD8 clonotypes in ibrutinib-treated CLL. Overall study context: The patient breakdown showed around 10 relapsed/refractory and more than 14 treatment-naive cases, with fewer than 18 IGHV unmutated.

Method: immunoSEQ multiplex PCR; TCRdb's copy keeps in-frame clones and lacks some. Among tens of thousands of clones listed, roughly four fifths were seen once. Details on this clone: Antigen unknown.

Germline V gene lookup returns CDR1 SGHNT and CDR2 YYREEE (reference sequence). The CDR3 has 14 amino acids. V gave up 3 bases and J gave up 1 base, with 10 bases separating them. Findings of the study overall: Different sampling times were used for sustained-remission and progressing patients.

The sequence was collected from a human donor with chronic lymphocytic leukemia. V usage is TRBV5-4 and J usage is TRBJ1-1, with D tentatively TRBD1 (6 bases). Specimen: PBMCs, collected before ibrutinib treatment. The CDR3 region has the DNA TGTGCCAGCAGCTGGACAGACAGGAACACTGAAGCTTTCTTT. This codes for CASSWTDRNTEAFF.